The 7 T cell receptor beta chains below come from one sample, sequenced in a study of cytomegalovirus exposure and HLA in healthy donors. In the PCR, 60 Vbeta and 13 Jbeta primers were used. Libraries were prepared by immunoSEQ multiplex PCR; TCRdb keeps only in-frame clonotypes and omits some of them. The data contain 100,000 to 150,000 clones, about 80% of them singletons. The material sequenced was PBMCs. Every receptor here comes from a man in his forties in good health and CMV-seronegative.

This chain's CDR3 is CASSRRGGGNSPLHF. The CDR3 coding sequence is TGTGCCAGCAGTCGGAGGGGAGGCGGGAATTCACCCCTCCACTTT. The chain employs TRBV28 and TRBJ1-6; tentatively, D is TRBD1 (5 bases). Trimming shortened V by 5 bases and J by 7 bases, and 15 bases separated the two germline ends. The CDR3 is 15 residues long. Germline lookup yields CDR1 MDHEN and CDR2 SYDVKM.

The chain uses TRBV5-4 and TRBJ2-7, with 10 nucleotides matching TRBD2. V lost 4 bases to trimming and J lost 6 bases; unmatched junction nucleotides: 7. From germline, CDR1 is SGHNT and CDR2 YYREEE (reference sequence). This CDR3 has 14 amino acids. As DNA, the CDR3 is TGTGCCAGCAGCATTAGCGGGGGGCCGGGCGAGCAGTACTTC. Its translation is CASSISGGPGEQYF.

This sequence joins TRBV5-4 and TRBJ2-1; TRBD2 matches 7 bases. After removal of 2 bases from V and 8 bases from J, the junction contained 10 bases not matched to a gene. The CDR3 runs to 15 residues. Germline V gene sequence: CDR1 SGHNT, CDR2 YYREEE (reference sequence). The CDR3 sequence: CASSFGGSRGDEQFF. The DNA of the CDR3 is TGTGCCAGCAGCTTCGGTGGGTCCCGGGGGGATGAGCAGTTCTTC.

This clone has more than one count but fewer than ten. The chain has TRBV6-5 and TRBJ1-1; D is uncertain. The germline CDR1 and CDR2 sequences are MNHEY and SVGAGI. This CDR3 has 12 residues. DNA for the CDR3: TGTGTCTTAATTACGGTGAACACTGAAGCTTTCTTT. Its translation is CVLITVNTEAFF.

The chain combines TRBV6-5 with TRBJ2-5, with D possibly TRBD1 on 6 matching bases. Germline V gene sequence: CDR1 MNHEY, CDR2 SVGAGI. Trimming shortened V by 6 bases and J by 4 bases, and 12 bases separated the two germline ends. The CDR3 is 13 amino acids. CDR3 in amino acids: CASSWGQGETQYF. In DNA, the CDR3 is TGTGCCAGCAGCTGGGGGCAGGGAGAGACCCAGTACTTC.

The V and J genes are TRBV6-1 and TRBJ2-1, with 13 positions matching TRBD2. CDR1 is MNHNS, CDR2 SASEGT, per germline. The V and J ends lost 3 bases and 7 bases, in that order; junction bases with no gene match: 9. The CDR3 loop spans 17 amino acids. The CDR3, as DNA: TGTGCCAGCAGTGAGGTGGGACTAGCGGGAAGGTGGAATGAGCAGTTCTTC. Translation: CASSEVGLAGRWNEQFF.

This clone was recorded only once. This chain links TRBV5-1 with TRBJ2-1; 11 nucleotides match TRBD2. From germline, CDR1 is SGHRS and CDR2 YFSETQ. CDR3 length: 19 residues. V shed 0 bases, J shed 6 bases, and the junction held 14 bases outside the gene matches. The CDR3 sequence: CASSLVPSGGPTIGNEQFF. The CDR3 DNA reads TGCGCCAGCAGCTTGGTTCCTAGCGGGGGGCCCACCATCGGCAATGAGCAGTTCTTC.